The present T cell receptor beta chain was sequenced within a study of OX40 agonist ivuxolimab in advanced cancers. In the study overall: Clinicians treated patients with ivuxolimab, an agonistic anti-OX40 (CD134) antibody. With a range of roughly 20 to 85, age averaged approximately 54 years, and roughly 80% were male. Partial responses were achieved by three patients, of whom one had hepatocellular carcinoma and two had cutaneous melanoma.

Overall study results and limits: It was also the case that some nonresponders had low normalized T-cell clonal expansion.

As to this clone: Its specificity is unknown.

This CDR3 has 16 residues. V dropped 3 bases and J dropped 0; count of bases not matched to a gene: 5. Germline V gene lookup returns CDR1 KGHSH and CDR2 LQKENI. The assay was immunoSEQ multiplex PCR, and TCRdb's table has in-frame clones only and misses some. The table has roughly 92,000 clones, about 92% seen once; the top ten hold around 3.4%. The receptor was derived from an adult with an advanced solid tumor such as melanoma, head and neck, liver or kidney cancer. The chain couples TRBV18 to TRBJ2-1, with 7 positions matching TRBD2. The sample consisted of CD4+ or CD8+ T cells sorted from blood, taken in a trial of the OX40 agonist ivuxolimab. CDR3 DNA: TGTGCCAGCTCACCGCCAGCGGGAAGCTCCTACAATGAGCAGTTCTTC. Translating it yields CASSPPAGSSYNEQFF.